This T cell receptor beta chain derives from a study of molecular identifiers for immune sequencing clone quantification. Study results and limitations: Sizes of highly expanded clones could be underestimated through identical TCRs sharing a barcode.

From the PCR reads, TCRdb called clonotypes with MiXCR, one entry per CDR3 protein. The sample lists more than 450,000 distinct CDR3 sequences, around a fifth seen once, with 0.65% to 0.95% in the top ten. The V segment lost 0 bases and the J segment 8 bases; nucleotides outside the gene matches: 7. The germline V gene has CDR1 DFQATT and CDR2 SNEGSKA (reference sequence). The CDR3 sequence is 15 residues long. Remarks on this clonotype: Its antigen remains unknown.

The sequence derives from a human donor in good health. Some libraries in this study had Jurkat cell RNA spiked in. Sequences were obtained from naive CD8+ T cells from blood, with Jurkat cell RNA spiked in. Subset in this sample: FACS-sorted CD8+CD4-CCR7+CD45RA+ naive T cells. The J gene is TRBJ1-6, the V gene TRBV20-1; TRBD1 agrees at 7 bases. The CDR3 loop reads CSARDIDREDSPLHF. The CDR3 nucleotides read TGCAGTGCTAGAGATATAGACAGGGAGGATTCACCCCTCCACTTT.